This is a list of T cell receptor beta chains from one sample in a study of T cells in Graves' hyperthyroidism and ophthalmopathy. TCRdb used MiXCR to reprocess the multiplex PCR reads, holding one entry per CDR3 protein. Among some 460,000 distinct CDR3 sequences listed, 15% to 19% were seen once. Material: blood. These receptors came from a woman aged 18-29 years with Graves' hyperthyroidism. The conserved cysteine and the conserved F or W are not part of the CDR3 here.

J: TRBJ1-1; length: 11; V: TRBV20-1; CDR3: SARPGYPREAF
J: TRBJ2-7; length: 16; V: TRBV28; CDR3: ASSPTFPRQGARGEQY
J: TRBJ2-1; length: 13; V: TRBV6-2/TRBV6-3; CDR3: ASSSLTGAYNEQF
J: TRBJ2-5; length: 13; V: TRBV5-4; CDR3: ASSQPGLERETQY
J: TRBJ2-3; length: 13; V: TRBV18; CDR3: ASSPPRGKSDTQY
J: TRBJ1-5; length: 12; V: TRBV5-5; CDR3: ASSLGQVYQPQH
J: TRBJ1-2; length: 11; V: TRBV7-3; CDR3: ASSSGTGRGYT
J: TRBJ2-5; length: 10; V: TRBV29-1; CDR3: SVRQGAETQY
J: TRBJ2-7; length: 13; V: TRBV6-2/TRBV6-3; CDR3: ASRDGTGNPYEQY
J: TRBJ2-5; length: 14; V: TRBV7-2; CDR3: ASSLMASGEGETQY
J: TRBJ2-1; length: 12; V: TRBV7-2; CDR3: ASSFRGSGNEQF
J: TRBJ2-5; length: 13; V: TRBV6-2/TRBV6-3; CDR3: ASSPGEGGKETQY
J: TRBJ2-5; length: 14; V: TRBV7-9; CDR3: ASSNPPPRRRETQY
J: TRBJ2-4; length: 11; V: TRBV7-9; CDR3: ASSLSGVGGEY
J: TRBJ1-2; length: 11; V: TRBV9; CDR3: ASSVGTGFGYT
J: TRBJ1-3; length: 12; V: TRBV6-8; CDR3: ASRKSGDGNTIY
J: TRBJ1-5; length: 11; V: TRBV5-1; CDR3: ASSHERGQPQH
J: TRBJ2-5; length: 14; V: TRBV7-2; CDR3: ASSSVRVSLGETQY
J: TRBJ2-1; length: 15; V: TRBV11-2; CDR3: ASRGGGAFSSYNEQF
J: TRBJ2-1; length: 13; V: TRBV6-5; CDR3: ASSFRGEGGNEQF
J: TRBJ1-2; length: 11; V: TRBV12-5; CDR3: ASGRDTTYGYT
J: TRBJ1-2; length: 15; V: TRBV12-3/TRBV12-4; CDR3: ASSSSMSGQAIYGYT
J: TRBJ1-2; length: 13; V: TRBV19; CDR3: ASTPGGTEFYGYT
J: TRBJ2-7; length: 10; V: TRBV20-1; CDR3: SAGEDSYEQY
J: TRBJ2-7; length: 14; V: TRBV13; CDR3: ASSPRDSQDLREQY
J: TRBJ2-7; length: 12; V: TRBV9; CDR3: ASSPGGRVYEQY
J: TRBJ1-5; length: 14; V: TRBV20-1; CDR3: SARETGRESNQPQH
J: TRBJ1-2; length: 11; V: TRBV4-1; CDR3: ASSGHLLGGYT
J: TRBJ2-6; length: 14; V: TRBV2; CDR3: ASSEGPGSGANVLT
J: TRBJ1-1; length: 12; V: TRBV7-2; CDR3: ASSRGQRNTEAF
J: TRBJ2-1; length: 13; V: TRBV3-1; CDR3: ASSQDRVSYNEQF
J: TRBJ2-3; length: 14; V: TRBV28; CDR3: ASSSLLFRSTDTQY
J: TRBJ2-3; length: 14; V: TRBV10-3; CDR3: AISEARGRLTDTQY
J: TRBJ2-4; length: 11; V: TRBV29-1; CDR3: SVDRDSKNIQY
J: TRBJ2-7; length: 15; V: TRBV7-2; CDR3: ASSPPGRGRVSSEQY
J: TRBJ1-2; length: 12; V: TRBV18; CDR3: ASSPAVGTDGYT
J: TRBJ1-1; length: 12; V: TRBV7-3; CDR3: ASSQRQGDTEAF
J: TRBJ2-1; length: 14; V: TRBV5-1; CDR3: ASSWTGKAYYNEQF
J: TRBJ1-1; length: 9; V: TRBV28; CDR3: GTHRNTEAF
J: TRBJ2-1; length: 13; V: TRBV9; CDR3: ASSPIASGIHEQF
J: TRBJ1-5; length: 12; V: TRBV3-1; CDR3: ASSQGVVNQPQH
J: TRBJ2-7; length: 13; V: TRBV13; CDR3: ASSQIQETYYEQY
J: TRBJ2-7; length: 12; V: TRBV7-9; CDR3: ASSETGTDYEQY